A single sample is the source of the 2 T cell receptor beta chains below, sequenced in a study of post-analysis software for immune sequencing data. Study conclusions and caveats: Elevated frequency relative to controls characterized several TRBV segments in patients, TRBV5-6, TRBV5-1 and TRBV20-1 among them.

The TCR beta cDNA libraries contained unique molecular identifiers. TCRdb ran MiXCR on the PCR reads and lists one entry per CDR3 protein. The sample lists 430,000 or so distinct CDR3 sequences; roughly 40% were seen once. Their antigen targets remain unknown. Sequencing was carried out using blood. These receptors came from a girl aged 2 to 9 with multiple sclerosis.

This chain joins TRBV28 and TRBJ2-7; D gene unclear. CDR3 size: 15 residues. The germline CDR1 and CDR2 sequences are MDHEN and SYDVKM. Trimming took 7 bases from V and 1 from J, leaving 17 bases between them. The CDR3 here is CASTESRMGSYEQYF. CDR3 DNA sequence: TGTGCCAGCACCGAAAGTCGGATGGGTTCCTACGAGCAGTACTTC.

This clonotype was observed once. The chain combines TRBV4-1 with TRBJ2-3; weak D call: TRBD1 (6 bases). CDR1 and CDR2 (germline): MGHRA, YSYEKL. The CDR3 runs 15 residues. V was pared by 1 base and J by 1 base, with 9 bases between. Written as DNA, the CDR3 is TGCGCCAGCAGCCAAGTCGAGGGGGGCACAGATACGCAGTATTTT. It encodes CASSQVEGGTDTQYF.